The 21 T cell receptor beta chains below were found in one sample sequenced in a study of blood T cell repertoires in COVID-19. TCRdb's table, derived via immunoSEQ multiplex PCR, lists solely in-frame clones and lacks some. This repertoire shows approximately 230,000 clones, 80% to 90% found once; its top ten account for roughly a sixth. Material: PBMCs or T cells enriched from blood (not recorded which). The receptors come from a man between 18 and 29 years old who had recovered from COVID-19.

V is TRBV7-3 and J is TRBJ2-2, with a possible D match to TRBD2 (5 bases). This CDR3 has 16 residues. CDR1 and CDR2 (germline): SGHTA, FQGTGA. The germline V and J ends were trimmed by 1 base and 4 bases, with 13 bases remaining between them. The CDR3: CASSLSPGRGTGELFF. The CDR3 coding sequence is TGTGCCAGCAGCTTAAGTCCAGGACGGGGCACCGGGGAGCTGTTTTTT.

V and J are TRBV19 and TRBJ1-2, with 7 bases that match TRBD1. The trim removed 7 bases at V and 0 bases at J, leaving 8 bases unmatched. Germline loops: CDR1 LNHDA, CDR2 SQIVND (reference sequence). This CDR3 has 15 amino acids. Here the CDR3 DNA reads TGTGCCAGTATCCCTCGGGACAGATCTAACTATGGCTACACCTTC. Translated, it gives CASIPRDRSNYGYTF.

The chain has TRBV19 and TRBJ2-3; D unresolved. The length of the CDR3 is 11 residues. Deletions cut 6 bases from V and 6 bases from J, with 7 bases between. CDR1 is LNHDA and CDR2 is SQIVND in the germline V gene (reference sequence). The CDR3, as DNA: TGTGCCAGTAGGGCATTCGATACGCAGTATTTT. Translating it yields CASRAFDTQYF. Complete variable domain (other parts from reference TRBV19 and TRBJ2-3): DGGITQSPKYLFRKEGQNVTLSCEQNLNHDAMYWYRQDPGQGLRLIYYSQIVNDFQKGDIAEGYSVSREKKESFPLTVTSAQKNPTAFYLCASRAFDTQYFGPGTRLTVL.

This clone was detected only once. CDR3: CASSLAGMAQYF. CDR3 coding DNA: TGCGCCAGCAGCTTGGCGGGTATGGCCCAGTACTTC. This sequence joins TRBV5-1 and TRBJ2-5; D unresolved. Between the trimmed V and J ends, which lost 0 bases and 9 bases, there was a span of 9 bases. The CDR3 consists of 12 residues. CDR1 is SGHRS and CDR2 is YFSETQ in the germline V gene.

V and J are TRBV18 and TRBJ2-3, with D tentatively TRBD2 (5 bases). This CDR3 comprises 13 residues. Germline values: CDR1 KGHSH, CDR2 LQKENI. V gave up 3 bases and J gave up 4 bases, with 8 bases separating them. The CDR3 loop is CASSPPSSDTQYF. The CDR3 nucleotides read TGTGCCAGCTCACCCCCTAGCTCAGATACGCAGTATTTT.

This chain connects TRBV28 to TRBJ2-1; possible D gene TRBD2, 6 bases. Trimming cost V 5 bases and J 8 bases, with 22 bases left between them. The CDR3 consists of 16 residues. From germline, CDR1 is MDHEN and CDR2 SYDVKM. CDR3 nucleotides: TGTGCCAGCAGTCCTCAACAAAACGGACTAATCTATGAGCAGTTCTTC. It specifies CASSPQQNGLIYEQFF.

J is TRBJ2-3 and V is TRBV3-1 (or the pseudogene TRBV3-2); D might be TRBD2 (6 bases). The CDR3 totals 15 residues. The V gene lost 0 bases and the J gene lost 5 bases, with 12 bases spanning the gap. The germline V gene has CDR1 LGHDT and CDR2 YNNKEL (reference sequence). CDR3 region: CASSQDAGTIDTQYF. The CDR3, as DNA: TGTGCCAGCAGCCAAGATGCGGGAACGATAGATACGCAGTATTTT.

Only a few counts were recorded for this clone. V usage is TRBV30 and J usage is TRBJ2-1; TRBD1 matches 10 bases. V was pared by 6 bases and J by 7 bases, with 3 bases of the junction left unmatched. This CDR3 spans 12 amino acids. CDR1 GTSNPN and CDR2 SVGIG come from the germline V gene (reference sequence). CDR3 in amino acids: CACRTGGNEQFF. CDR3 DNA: TGTGCCTGCAGGACAGGGGGGAATGAGCAGTTCTTC.

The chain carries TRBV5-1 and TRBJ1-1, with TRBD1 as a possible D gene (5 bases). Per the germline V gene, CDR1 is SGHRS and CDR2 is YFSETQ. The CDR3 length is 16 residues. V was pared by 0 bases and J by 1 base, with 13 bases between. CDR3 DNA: TGCGCCAGCAGCTTGGCCGGCGGGGGACCGAACACTGAAGCTTTCTTT. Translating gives CASSLAGGGPNTEAFF.

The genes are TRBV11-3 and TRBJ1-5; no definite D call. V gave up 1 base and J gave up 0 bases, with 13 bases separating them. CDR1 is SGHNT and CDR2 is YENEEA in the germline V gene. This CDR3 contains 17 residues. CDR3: CASSLGRRNYSNQPQHF. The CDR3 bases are TGTGCCAGCAGCTTAGGTCGGCGGAACTATAGCAATCAGCCCCAGCATTTT. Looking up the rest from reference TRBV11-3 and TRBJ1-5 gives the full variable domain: EAGVVQSPRYKIIEKKQPVAFWCNPISGHNTLYWYLQNLGQGPELLIRYENEEAVDDSQLPKDRFSAERLKGVDSTLKIQPAELGDSAVYLCASSLGRRNYSNQPQHFGDGTRLSIL.

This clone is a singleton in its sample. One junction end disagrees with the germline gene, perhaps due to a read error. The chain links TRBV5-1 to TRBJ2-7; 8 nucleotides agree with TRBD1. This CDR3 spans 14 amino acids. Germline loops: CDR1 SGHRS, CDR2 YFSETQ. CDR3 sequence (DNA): TGCGCCAGCACCTTGAACCGGGACAGGTACGAGCAGTACTTC. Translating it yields CASTLNRDRYEQYF.

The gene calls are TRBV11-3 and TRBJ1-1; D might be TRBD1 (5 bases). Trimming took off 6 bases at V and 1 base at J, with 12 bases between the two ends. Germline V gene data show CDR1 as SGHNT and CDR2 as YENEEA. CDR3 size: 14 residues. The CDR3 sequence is CASSWGGGNTEAFF. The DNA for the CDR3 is TGTGCCAGCAGTTGGGGGGGAGGGAACACTGAAGCTTTCTTT.

The CDR3: CASSKRDRKQNEQFF. Written as DNA, the CDR3 is TGTGCCAGCAGCAAACGGGACAGGAAACAGAATGAGCAGTTCTTC. The chain couples TRBV7-8 to TRBJ2-1, with TRBD1 identical over 8 bases. V shed 5 bases and J 7 bases; nucleotides not matched to a gene: 10. There are 15 residues in the CDR3. The germline V gene encodes CDR1 SGHVS and CDR2 FQNEAQ.

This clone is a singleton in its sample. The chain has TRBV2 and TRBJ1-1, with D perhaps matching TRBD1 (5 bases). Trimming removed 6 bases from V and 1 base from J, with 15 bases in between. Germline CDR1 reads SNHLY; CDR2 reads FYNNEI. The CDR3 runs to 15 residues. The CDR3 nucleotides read TGTGCCAGCAGCGACCGGGGGTCGGGGAACACTGAAGCTTTCTTT. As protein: CASSDRGSGNTEAFF.

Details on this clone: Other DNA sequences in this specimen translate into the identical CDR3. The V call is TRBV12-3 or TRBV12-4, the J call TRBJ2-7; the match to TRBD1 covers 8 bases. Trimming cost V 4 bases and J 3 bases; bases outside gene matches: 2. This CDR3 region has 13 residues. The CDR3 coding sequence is TGTGCCAGCAGTTCCGGACAGGGCTACGAGCAGTACTTC. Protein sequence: CASSSGQGYEQYF.

The CDR3 nucleotides read TGTGCCACCCGGGGAGGGGCGAACACCGGGGAGCTGTTTTTT. Encoded protein: CATRGGANTGELFF. The chain has TRBV24-1 and TRBJ2-2; TRBD2 matches 7 bases. The trim removed 9 bases at V and 0 bases at J, leaving 3 bases unmatched. Germline assignment: CDR1 KGHDR and CDR2 SFDVKD. The CDR3 contains 14 residues.

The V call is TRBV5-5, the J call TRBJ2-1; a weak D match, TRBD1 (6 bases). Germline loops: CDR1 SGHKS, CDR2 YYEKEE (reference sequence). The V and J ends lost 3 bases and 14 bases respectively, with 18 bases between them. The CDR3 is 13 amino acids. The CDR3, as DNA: TGTGCCAGCAGCTCAGGGGCCGATGCTTCTAAGTTCTTC. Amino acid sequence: CASSSGADASKFF.

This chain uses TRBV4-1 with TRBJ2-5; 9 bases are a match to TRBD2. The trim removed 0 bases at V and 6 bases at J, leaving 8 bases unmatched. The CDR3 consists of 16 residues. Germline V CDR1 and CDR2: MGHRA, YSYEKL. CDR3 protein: CASSQEGGAGGKTQYF. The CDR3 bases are TGCGCCAGCAGCCAAGAGGGGGGAGCGGGGGGCAAGACCCAGTACTTC.

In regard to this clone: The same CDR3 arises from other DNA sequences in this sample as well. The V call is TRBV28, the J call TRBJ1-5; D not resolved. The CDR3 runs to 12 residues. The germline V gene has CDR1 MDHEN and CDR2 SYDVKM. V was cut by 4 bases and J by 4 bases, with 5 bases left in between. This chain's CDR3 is CASSSLNQPQHF. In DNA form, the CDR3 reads TGTGCCAGCAGTTCCCTAAATCAGCCCCAGCATTTT. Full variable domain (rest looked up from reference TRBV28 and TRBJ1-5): DVKVTQSSRYLVKRTGEKVFLECVQDMDHENMFWYRQDPGLGLRLIYFSYDVKMKEKGDIPEGYSVSREKKERFSLILESASTNQTSMYLCASSSLNQPQHFGDGTRLSIL.

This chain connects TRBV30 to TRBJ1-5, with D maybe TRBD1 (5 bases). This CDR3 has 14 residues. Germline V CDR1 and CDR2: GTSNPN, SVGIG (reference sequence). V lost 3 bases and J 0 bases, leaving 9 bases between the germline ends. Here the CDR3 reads CAWSMGLSNQPQHF. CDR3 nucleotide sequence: TGTGCCTGGAGCATGGGGCTTAGCAATCAGCCCCAGCATTTT.

The CDR3: CASSQEALSGNTIYF. CDR3 DNA: TGTGCCAGCAGCCAAGAGGCCCTCTCTGGAAACACCATATATTTT. V is TRBV3-1 (or the pseudogene TRBV3-2) and J is TRBJ1-3, with unresolved D. CDR3 length equals 15 residues. Germline V lookup: CDR1 LGHDT, CDR2 YNNKEL (reference sequence). V dropped 0 bases and J dropped 0 bases, with 6 bases sitting between them.